One and the same sample provided the 28 T cell receptor beta chains below, sequenced in a study of T-cell reconstitution after alpha-beta-depleted transplantation in children. Preparation of the TCRbeta library used unique molecular identifiers. TCRdb itself ran the PCR reads through MiXCR, one entry per CDR3 protein. The sample comprises 100,000 or so distinct CDR3 sequences, around 7.8% of which are singletons, and around 15% rests with the top ten. The starting material was PBMCs, obtained before TCRalphabeta/CD19-depleted stem cell transplant. Receptor source: a boy between 2 and 10 years old with acute lymphoblastic leukemia, due to receive a stem cell transplant.

This clonotype was detected ten times or more. The CDR3 is CATQGGKTGELFF. The CDR3 DNA reads as TGTGCCACCCAGGGAGGAAAGACCGGGGAGCTGTTTTTT. The V and J genes are TRBV6-4 and TRBJ2-2; possible D gene TRBD2, 6 bases. Germline CDR1 MRHNA, CDR2 SNTAGT. The CDR3 totals 13 residues. The V and J ends lost 10 bases and 5 bases respectively, with 14 bases between them.

This clonotype is categorized as medium-sized. This chain links TRBV25-1 with TRBJ2-1; D remains unclear. This CDR3 spans 13 amino acids. Trimming cost V 5 bases and J 7 bases, with 12 bases left between them. Germline assignment: CDR1 MGHDK and CDR2 SYGVNS. CDR3 residues: CASSFANSNEQFF. The CDR3, as DNA: TGTGCCAGCAGTTTCGCCAACTCTAATGAGCAGTTCTTC.

This clonotype appeared many times. The chain is built from TRBV12-3 or TRBV12-4 and TRBJ1-4; D not resolved. The CDR3 has 14 residues. V was cut by 3 bases and J by 3 bases, with 8 bases left in between. As DNA, the CDR3 is TGTGCCAGCAGTTTGGGGATGGCTAATGAAAAACTGTTTTTT. Encoded protein: CASSLGMANEKLFF.

This clonotype was counted only a few times. The genes are TRBV19 and TRBJ2-1; D gene unclear. The CDR3 extends over 13 amino acids. With 6 bases removed from V and 7 bases from J, the gap between germline ends came to 13 bases. From germline, CDR1 is LNHDA and CDR2 SQIVND (reference sequence). The CDR3, as DNA: TGTGCCAGTAGCCACGGACGGCTGAATGAGCAGTTCTTC. It encodes CASSHGRLNEQFF. The variable domain in full, completed from reference TRBV19 and TRBJ2-1, reads DGGITQSPKYLFRKEGQNVTLSCEQNLNHDAMYWYRQDPGQGLRLIYYSQIVNDFQKGDIAEGYSVSREKKESFPLTVTSAQKNPTAFYLCASSHGRLNEQFFGPGTRLTVL.

In its sample, this clonotype was seen many times. The chain has TRBV7-9 and TRBJ1-1; D possibly corresponds to TRBD1 (6 bases). Germline V CDR1 and CDR2: SEHNR, FQNEAQ (reference sequence). V dropped 1 base and J dropped 4 bases, with 7 bases sitting between them. This CDR3 has 13 residues. This CDR3 is CASSLEGVTEAFF. Written as DNA, the CDR3 is TGTGCCAGCAGCTTAGAGGGGGTCACTGAAGCTTTCTTT.

This chain joins TRBV5-6 and TRBJ2-7, with D possibly TRBD1 on 6 matching bases. The germline gives CDR1 SGHDT, CDR2 YYEEEE. Trimming pared 3 bases from V and 2 bases from J, leaving 12 bases between. This CDR3 spans 14 amino acids. CDR3 coding DNA: TGTGCCAGCAGCTCTGACTACAGGGCCTACGAGCAGTACTTC. This gives the protein CASSSDYRAYEQYF.

This clonotype occurred many times. This chain uses TRBV27 with TRBJ2-7; 7 bases agree with TRBD2. The CDR3 loop spans 15 amino acids. Germline V gene lookup returns CDR1 MNHEY and CDR2 SMNVEV (reference sequence). J lost 6 bases, V lost 6 bases, and 14 bases had no gene match. DNA for the CDR3: TGTGCCAGCAGCCGATGGAGCGGGGAGGTCTCCGAGCAGTACTTC. This codes for CASSRWSGEVSEQYF.

V is TRBV24-1 and J is TRBJ2-1, with D possibly matching TRBD2 (5 bases). V was clipped by 5 bases and J by 6 bases, with 22 bases between them. CDR1 KGHDR and CDR2 SFDVKD come from the germline V gene. This CDR3 has 17 amino acids. The CDR3 protein is CATSGPEVKGEVNEQFF. As DNA, the CDR3 is TGTGCCACCAGTGGCCCCGAGGTCAAGGGAGAAGTCAATGAGCAGTTCTTC.

This clonotype was detected a few times. The CDR3 is CASSLIQVIGELFF. In DNA, the CDR3 is TGTGCCAGCAGCTTGATACAGGTTATCGGGGAGCTGTTTTTT. The chain links TRBV5-6 to TRBJ2-2, with D perhaps matching TRBD1 (5 bases). V was cut by 1 base and J by 7 bases, with 11 bases left in between. This CDR3 spans 14 amino acids. From germline, CDR1 is SGHDT and CDR2 YYEEEE.

This clonotype was detected ten times or more. The chain is built from TRBV29-1 and TRBJ2-5, with TRBD2 as a possible D gene (5 bases). The CDR3 has 14 amino acids. Germline V gene data show CDR1 as SQVTM and CDR2 as ANQGSEA. Trimming removed 4 bases from V and 5 bases from J, with 17 bases in between. The CDR3 reads CSVGSPRRGETQYF. The CDR3 DNA reads TGCAGCGTTGGGTCCCCTCGACGAGGGGAGACCCAGTACTTC.

Regarding this clonotype: This clone may be a read error of a much larger clone one base away. The DNA for the CDR3 is TGTTCCAGCAGTTACGGGACGAGCTCCTACAATGAGCAGTTCTTC. Its translation is CSSSYGTSSYNEQFF. The genes are TRBV6-5 and TRBJ2-1, with D perhaps being TRBD1 or TRBD2 (5 bases each). This CDR3 comprises 15 residues. The V gene's germline CDR1 is MNHEY and CDR2 SVGAGI.

This clonotype has more than one count but fewer than ten. The gene calls are TRBV7-4 and TRBJ2-3; 16 positions agree with TRBD2. The CDR3 is made up of 17 amino acids. Trimming removed 4 bases from V and 4 bases from J; junction bases left unmatched: 5. Germline CDR1 reads SGHVT; CDR2 reads SQSDAQ. The CDR3 coding sequence is TGTGCCAGCAGCTCGGGACTAGCGGGGGGGATCCCAGATACGCAGTATTTT. It is translated as CASSSGLAGGIPDTQYF.

This clonotype was detected many times. The rearrangement uses TRBV11-2 and TRBJ1-1, with D hard to call. The CDR3 covers 11 residues. The V gene lost 2 bases and the J gene lost 6 bases, with 4 bases spanning the gap. The germline gives CDR1 SGHAT, CDR2 FQNNGV. The CDR3 DNA sequence: TGTGCCAGCAGCTTATCTCCTGAAGCTTTCTTT. It is translated as CASSLSPEAFF.

Ten or more counts support this clonotype. The chain carries TRBV7-9 and TRBJ2-7; a weak D match, TRBD1 (6 bases). Trimming pared 1 base from V and 0 bases from J, leaving 10 bases between. This CDR3 comprises 15 residues. Germline V gene data show CDR1 as SEHNR and CDR2 as FQNEAQ (reference sequence). CDR3 protein: CASSLGTVISYEQYF. In DNA, the CDR3 is TGTGCCAGCAGCTTAGGGACAGTCATCTCCTACGAGCAGTACTTC.

This clonotype appeared a few times. This chain links TRBV10-2 with TRBJ2-1, with 7 positions matching TRBD2. The V gene end was trimmed by 6 bases and the J gene end by 7 bases; junction bases not matched to a gene: 9. CDR1 and CDR2 from the germline V gene are WSHSY and SAAADI. This CDR3 is 14 amino acids long. CDR3 residues: CASSRPGLSNEQFF. CDR3 sequence (DNA): TGCGCCAGCAGCCGGCCGGGACTATCTAATGAGCAGTTCTTC.

This clonotype was seen many times. As DNA, the CDR3 is TGTGCCAGCAGCCAAGAACAGGGATCGGGGGGAAACACCATATATTTT. Protein product: CASSQEQGSGGNTIYF. V is TRBV4-2 and J is TRBJ1-3; D may be TRBD1 (6 bases). The germline V gene encodes CDR1 LGHNA and CDR2 YNFKEQ. V was cut by 0 bases and J by 4 bases, with 13 bases left in between. This CDR3 spans 16 amino acids.

The J gene is TRBJ1-1, the V gene TRBV7-3, with TRBD1 matching 7 bases. Trimming removed 5 bases from V and 8 bases from J; junction bases left unmatched: 8. The CDR3 has 13 residues. CDR1 and CDR2 (germline): SGHTA, FQGTGA. This CDR3 reads CASSPTSRGEAFF. CDR3 in DNA: TGTGCCAGCAGCCCCACCTCCAGGGGGGAAGCTTTCTTT.

The V and J genes are TRBV9 and TRBJ2-5, with 11 nucleotides matching TRBD2. Looked up from germline, CDR1 is SGDLS and CDR2 is YYNGEE. Trimming at V came to 0 bases and at J to 1 base, leaving 5 bases not matched to a gene. The CDR3 consists of 17 residues. The DNA of the CDR3 is TGTGCCAGCAGCGTAGGTGGACTAGCGGGCTTCCAAGAGACCCAGTACTTC. As protein: CASSVGGLAGFQETQYF.

The V and J genes are TRBV24-1 and TRBJ2-1; D remains unclear. Germline values: CDR1 KGHDR, CDR2 SFDVKD. Trimming shortened V by 1 base and J by 4 bases, and 7 bases separated the two germline ends. The CDR3 sequence is 14 residues long. In DNA, the CDR3 is TGTGCCACCAGTGATTTAGGCGGATACAATGAGCAGTTCTTC. Translation gives CATSDLGGYNEQFF.

J is TRBJ1-2 and V is TRBV6-5, with TRBD1 matching 9 bases. Losses at the gene ends were 6 bases for V and 5 bases for J; bases not matched to a gene: 10. Germline V gives CDR1 MNHEY, CDR2 SVGAGI. This CDR3 has 15 residues. CDR3 in amino acids: CASSLPGQGIYGYTF. CDR3 sequence (DNA): TGTGCCAGCAGCTTACCGGGACAGGGTATATATGGCTACACCTTC.

This clonotype was seen at least ten times. The V call is TRBV20-1, the J call TRBJ1-1; D unresolved. Germline V gives CDR1 DFQATT, CDR2 SNEGSKA (reference sequence). CDR3 size: 10 residues. Deletions cut 1 base from V and 9 bases from J, with 6 bases between. The CDR3 loop reads CSARVAQAFF. CDR3 in DNA: TGCAGTGCTAGAGTGGCCCAAGCTTTCTTT.

The rearrangement joins TRBV20-1 to TRBJ2-1; 11 bases agree with TRBD2. Germline CDR1 DFQATT, CDR2 SNEGSKA (reference sequence). The length of the CDR3 is 15 residues. V trimming: 0 bases; J trimming: 10 bases; junction bases outside the gene matches: 8. The CDR3 region has the DNA TGCAGTGCTAGAGATTTAGCGGGGGGGCTTCGAGAGCAGTTCTTC. Its translation is CSARDLAGGLREQFF.

This clonotype was seen repeatedly, ten times or more. The chain recombines TRBV12-3 or TRBV12-4 with TRBJ2-3, with 8 bases identical to TRBD2. CDR3 length: 16 residues. V gave up 5 bases and J gave up 0 bases; unmatched junction bases: 7. CDR3 sequence (DNA): TGTGCCAGCAGTCCCTCGGAGCGGGGGAGCACAGATACGCAGTATTTT. This codes for CASSPSERGSTDTQYF.

This clonotype was counted ten times or more. V usage is TRBV3-1 and J usage is TRBJ2-2; 8 bases fit TRBD1. The junction had 9 bases not matched to a gene; V was cut back by 4 bases and J by 5 bases. Germline V gene data show CDR1 as LGHDT and CDR2 as YNNKEL (reference sequence). This CDR3 is 16 amino acids long. CDR3 amino acids: CASSPTGTGRTGELFF. The CDR3 DNA sequence: TGTGCCAGCAGCCCCACCGGGACAGGCCGAACCGGGGAGCTGTTTTTT.

In its sample, this clonotype was seen many times. The chain joins TRBV12-3 or TRBV12-4 to TRBJ2-1, with D unclear. CDR3 length equals 11 residues. The V end lost 6 bases, the J end lost 10 bases, and 10 bases lay between the germline ends. The CDR3 loop is CASSSSTEQFF. CDR3 DNA sequence: TGTGCCAGCAGCTCCTCTACCGAGCAGTTCTTC.

The gene calls are TRBV5-1 and TRBJ2-3, with D hard to call. The CDR3 consists of 14 residues. Germline V gives CDR1 SGHRS, CDR2 YFSETQ. Between the trimmed V and J ends, which lost 6 bases and 5 bases, there was a span of 16 bases. The CDR3 DNA follows: TGCGCCAGCACCCGCCTCCTCGGCGGAGATACGCAGTATTTT. It is translated as CASTRLLGGDTQYF.

In its sample, this clonotype was seen many times. This chain uses TRBV7-3 with TRBJ1-3; D not resolved. The CDR3 loop spans 12 amino acids. The V end was cut by 6 bases, the J end by 0 bases, with 3 bases between. Per germline, CDR1 SGHTA and CDR2 FQGTGA. DNA of the CDR3: TGTGCCAGCAGGGGCTCTGGAAACACCATATATTTT. It encodes CASRGSGNTIYF. Together with reference TRBV7-3 and TRBJ1-3, the CDR3 gives the full variable domain: GAGVSQTPSNKVTEKGKYVELRCDPISGHTALYWYRQSLGQGPEFLIYFQGTGAADDSGLPNDRFFAVRPEGSVSTLKIQRTERGDSAVYLCASRGSGNTIYFGEGSWLTVV.

This clonotype has a count of ten or more. The rearrangement joins TRBV20-1 to TRBJ1-3; D gene unclear. Germline V gene lookup returns CDR1 DFQATT and CDR2 SNEGSKA (reference sequence). Trimming cost V 6 bases and J 0 bases, with 21 bases left between them. This CDR3 contains 17 residues. This CDR3 reads CSAFPQPPLHSGNTIYF. The DNA of the CDR3 is TGCAGTGCCTTTCCCCAGCCGCCGCTTCACTCTGGAAACACCATATATTTT.